This T cell receptor beta chain was sequenced in a study of blood T cell repertoires in COVID-19. Per the original data handling: Using reference gene primer amplification, nucleated cell counts were estimated. TCRdb keeps only in-frame clones here, not all; method: immunoSEQ multiplex PCR. Clonal size and the V and J genes are those of that table, whereas D and trimming came from the DNA. In the table there are about 430,000 clones, roughly 84% of which are singletons. Germline-derived CDR1 and CDR2 are MDHEN and SYDVKM. Trimming removed 7 bases from V and 5 bases from J; junction bases left unmatched: 6. The CDR3 consists of 14 residues.

The receptor was derived from a woman in her late teens or twenties who had been exposed to COVID-19. What was sequenced was PBMCs or T cells enriched from blood (not recorded which). This chain joins TRBV28 and TRBJ2-7; 12 bases agree with TRBD2. CDR3 nucleotide sequence: TGTGCCAGCATCTCTAGCGGGAGGGCCCACGAGCAGTACTTC. The encoded protein is CASISSGRAHEQYF. The full variable domain, with the rest looked up from reference TRBV28 and TRBJ2-7, is DVKVTQSSRYLVKRTGEKVFLECVQDMDHENMFWYRQDPGLGLRLIYFSYDVKMKEKGDIPEGYSVSREKKERFSLILESASTNQTSMYLCASISSGRAHEQYFGPGTRLTVT.